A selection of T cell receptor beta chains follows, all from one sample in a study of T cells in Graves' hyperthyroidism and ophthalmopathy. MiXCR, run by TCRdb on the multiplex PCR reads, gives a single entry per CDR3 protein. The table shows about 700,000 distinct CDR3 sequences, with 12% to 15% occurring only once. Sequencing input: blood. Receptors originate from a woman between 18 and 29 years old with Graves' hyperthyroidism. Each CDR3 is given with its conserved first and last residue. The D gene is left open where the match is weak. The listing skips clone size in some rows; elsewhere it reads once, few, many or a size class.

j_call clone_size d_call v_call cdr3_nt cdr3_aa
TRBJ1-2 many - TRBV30 TGTGCCTGGAGTGCCCAGAGCTATGGCTACACCTTC CAWSAQSYGYTF
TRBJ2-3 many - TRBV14 TGTGCCAGCAGCCAAGCCCCGGCCTTGGTCCCACCAGATACGCAGTATTTT CASSQAPALVPPDTQYF
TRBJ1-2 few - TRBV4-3 TGCGCCAGCAGCCAAGAGGCAGGGACTCGAAACTATGGCTACACCTTC CASSQEAGTRNYGYTF
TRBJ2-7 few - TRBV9 TGTGCCAGCAGCGTAGGACAGAGTGGCGTTTACGAGCAGTACTTC CASSVGQSGVYEQYF
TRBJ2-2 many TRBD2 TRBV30 TGTGCCTGGAAAGGGACTAGCTACACCGGGGAGCTGTTTTTT CAWKGTSYTGELFF
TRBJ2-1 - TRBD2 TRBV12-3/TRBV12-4 TGTGCCAGCAGTAGCGGGAGTCAGGTTAGGAATGAGCAGTTCTTC CASSSGSQVRNEQFF
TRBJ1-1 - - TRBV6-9 TGTGCCAGCAGTTACATGGACACCGGGAACACTGAAGCTTTCTTT CASSYMDTGNTEAFF
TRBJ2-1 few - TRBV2 TGTGCCAGCAGTGTGTGGGCGACAAATGAGCAGTTCTTC CASSVWATNEQFF
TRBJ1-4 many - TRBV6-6 TGTGCCAGCAGTTACGCAGGGAACCCGGACAGTGAAAAACTGTTTTTT CASSYAGNPDSEKLFF
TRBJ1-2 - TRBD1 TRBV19 TGTGCCAGTAGAGAATCAATTCGTCGGGACAGTCCCCATTATGGCTACACCTTC CASRESIRRDSPHYGYTF
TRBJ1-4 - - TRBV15 TGTGCCACCAGCAGAGTACTTGGGGATGAAAAACTGTTTTTT CATSRVLGDEKLFF
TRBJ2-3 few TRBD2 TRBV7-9 TGTGCCAGTCGTAGCGGGGCCACAGATACGCAGTATTTT CASRSGATDTQYF
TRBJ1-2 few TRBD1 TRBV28 TGTGCCAGCAGTTTACAGGGACAGGGGATAAGCTATGGCTACACCTTC CASSLQGQGISYGYTF